The present entry profiles one TCR beta chain with its context. Its antigen is currently unknown. MiXCR, run by TCRdb on the 5' RACE reads, gives a single entry per CDR3 protein. The table records roughly 100,000 distinct CDR3 sequences, about 15% of them present only once. This entry belongs to a study of T-cell memory formation after mild COVID-19. Study background: Clustering of TCRs was largely donor specific. Regarding the study as a whole: Within pre-infection memory, some responding clones were found, suggesting cross-reactive memory joined.

Germline V lookup: CDR1 SGHKS, CDR2 YYEKEE (reference sequence). Trimming cost V 3 bases and J 2 bases, with 15 bases left between them. CDR3 length: 16 amino acids. Sequenced sample: PBMCs or a T cell subset sorted from them (not recorded which). This rearrangement joins TRBV5-5 to TRBJ2-1; D is possibly TRBD2 (7 bases). The clonotype comes from a young man who had mild COVID-19 (a few samples of this study predate the infection). Cell type and time point are not known. The CDR3 sequence: CASSSPGGPTYNEQFF. CDR3 nucleotides: TGTGCCAGCAGCTCACCCGGGGGGCCCACCTACAATGAGCAGTTCTTC.